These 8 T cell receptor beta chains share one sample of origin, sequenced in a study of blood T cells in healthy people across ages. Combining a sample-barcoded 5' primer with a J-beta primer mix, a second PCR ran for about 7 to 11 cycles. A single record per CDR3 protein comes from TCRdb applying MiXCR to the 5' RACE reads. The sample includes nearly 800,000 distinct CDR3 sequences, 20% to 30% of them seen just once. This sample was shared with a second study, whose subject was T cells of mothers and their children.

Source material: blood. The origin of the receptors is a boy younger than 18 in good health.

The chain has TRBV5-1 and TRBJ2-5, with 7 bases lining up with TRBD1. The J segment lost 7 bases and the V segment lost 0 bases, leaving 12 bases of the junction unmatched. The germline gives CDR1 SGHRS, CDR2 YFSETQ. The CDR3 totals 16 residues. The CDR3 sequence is CASSLASWTGPGTQYF. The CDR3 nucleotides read TGCGCCAGCAGCTTGGCCTCCTGGACAGGCCCGGGGACCCAGTACTTC.

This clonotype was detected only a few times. The CDR3 nucleotides read TGTGCCAGCAGCGAGAACAGCTCCTACGAGCAGTACTTT. This translates into CASSENSSYEQYF. This chain uses TRBV21-1 with TRBJ2-7. TRBV21-1 is shown as a pseudogene. This CDR3 has 13 residues.

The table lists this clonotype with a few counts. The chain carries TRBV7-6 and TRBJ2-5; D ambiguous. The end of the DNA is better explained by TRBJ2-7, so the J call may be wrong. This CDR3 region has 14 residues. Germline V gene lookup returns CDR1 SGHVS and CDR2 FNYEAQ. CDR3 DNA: TGTGCCAGCAGCTTAGCAACGGCAGACTACGAGCAGTACTTC. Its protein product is CASSLATADYEQYF.

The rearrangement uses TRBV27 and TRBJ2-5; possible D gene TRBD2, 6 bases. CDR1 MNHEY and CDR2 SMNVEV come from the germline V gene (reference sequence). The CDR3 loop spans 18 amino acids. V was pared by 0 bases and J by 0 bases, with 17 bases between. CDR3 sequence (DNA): TGTGCCAGCAGTTTATCGGTTTCTGGGGGGAAATACCAAGAGACCCAGTACTTC. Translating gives CASSLSVSGGKYQETQYF.

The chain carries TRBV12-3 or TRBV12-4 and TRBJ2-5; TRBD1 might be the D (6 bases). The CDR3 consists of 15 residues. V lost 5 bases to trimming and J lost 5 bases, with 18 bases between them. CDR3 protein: CASSLPGQSEETQYF. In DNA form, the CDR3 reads TGTGCCAGCAGTCTTCCTGGACAGTCGGAGGAGACCCAGTACTTC.

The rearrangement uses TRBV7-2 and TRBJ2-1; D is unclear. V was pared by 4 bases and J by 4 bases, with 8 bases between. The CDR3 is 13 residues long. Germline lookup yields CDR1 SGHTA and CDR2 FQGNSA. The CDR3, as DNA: TGTGCCAGCAGCTGGGGATTGTACAATGAGCAGTTCTTC. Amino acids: CASSWGLYNEQFF.

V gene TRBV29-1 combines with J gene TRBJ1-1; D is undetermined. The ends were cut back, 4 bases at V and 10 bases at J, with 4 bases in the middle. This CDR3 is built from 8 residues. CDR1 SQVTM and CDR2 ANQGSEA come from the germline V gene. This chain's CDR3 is CSVVGAFF. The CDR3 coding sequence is TGCAGCGTTGTGGGAGCTTTCTTT.

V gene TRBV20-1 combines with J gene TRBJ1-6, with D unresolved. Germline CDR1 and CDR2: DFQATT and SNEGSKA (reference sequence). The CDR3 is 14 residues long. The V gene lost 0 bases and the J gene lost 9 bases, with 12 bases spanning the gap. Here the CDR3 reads CSAREGPASSPLHF. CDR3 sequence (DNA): TGCAGTGCTAGAGAAGGCCCCGCGAGTTCACCCCTCCACTTT.